A single sample gave rise to the 18 T cell receptor beta chains below, sequenced in a study of blood T cell repertoires in COVID-19. Sequencing was performed with immunoSEQ multiplex PCR; in TCRdb, only in-frame clones are kept and a portion is missing. The sample yields 250,000 to 350,000 clones, 70% to 85% seen once. The specimen was peripheral blood. These receptors all come from a human donor with COVID-19, enrolled during active disease. The donor label of this sample is uncertain.

This chain joins TRBV6-5 and TRBJ1-2; possibly TRBD1 for D (5 bases). Germline V gene lookup returns CDR1 MNHEY and CDR2 SVGAGI. This CDR3 is 13 amino acids long. V lost 10 bases and J 2 bases, leaving 14 bases between the germline ends. CDR3 residues: CATSGGLNYGYTF. The CDR3, as DNA: TGTGCCACCTCCGGGGGGTTGAACTATGGCTACACCTTC.

This sequence joins TRBV9 and TRBJ2-3; D uncertain. The CDR3 loop spans 14 amino acids. Germline CDR1 and CDR2: SGDLS and YYNGEE. V gave up 0 bases and J gave up 1 base, with 6 bases separating them. The CDR3 DNA follows: TGTGCCAGCAGCGTAGATCTAGGCACAGATACGCAGTATTTT. As protein: CASSVDLGTDTQYF. Looking up the rest from reference TRBV9 and TRBJ2-3 gives the full variable domain: DSGVTQTPKHLITATGQRVTLRCSPRSGDLSVYWYQQSLDQGLQFLIQYYNGEERAKGNILERFSAQQFPDLHSELNLSSLELGDSALYFCASSVDLGTDTQYFGPGTRLTVL.

This clone was seen only once. The V call is TRBV18, the J call TRBJ1-4; TRBD1 aligns across 7 bases. The V gene's germline CDR1 is KGHSH and CDR2 LQKENI. J lost 8 bases, V lost 3 bases, and 12 bases had no gene match. This CDR3 spans 16 amino acids. The DNA of the CDR3 is TGTGCCAGCTCACCGGGTTCTACAGGGGTAGAGGAAAAACTGTTTTTT. Protein sequence: CASSPGSTGVEEKLFF.

V usage is TRBV19 and J usage is TRBJ2-3; 13 bases agree with TRBD2. V was pared by 5 bases and J by 3 bases, with 8 bases of the junction left unmatched. This CDR3 is built from 17 residues. Per the germline V gene, CDR1 is LNHDA and CDR2 is SQIVND (reference sequence). In DNA form, the CDR3 reads TGTGCCAGTAGTCAGGGACTAGCGGGACTTAGTACAGATACGCAGTATTTT. Protein: CASSQGLAGLSTDTQYF.

The chain joins TRBV3-1 (or the pseudogene TRBV3-2) to TRBJ2-3; the match to TRBD2 covers 8 bases. The CDR3 covers 16 residues. With 2 bases clipped from V and 2 bases from J, the junction kept 6 bases outside the gene matches. The germline gives CDR1 LGHDT, CDR2 YNNKEL (reference sequence). CDR3 protein: CASSQKASGYTDTQYF. The CDR3 bases are TGTGCCAGCAGCCAAAAGGCTAGCGGGTACACAGATACGCAGTATTTT.

This chain joins TRBV4-1 and TRBJ2-4, with TRBD2 matching over 12 bases. Germline trimming cut 1 base from V and 9 bases from J; bases unmatched to any gene: 10. Germline CDR1 reads MGHRA; CDR2 reads YSYEKL. The CDR3 loop spans 17 amino acids. The CDR3 coding sequence is TGCGCCAGCAGCCAAGGCCAGCTAGCGGGAGGGCAGGGCATTCAGTACTTC. Encoded protein: CASSQGQLAGGQGIQYF.

The chain has TRBV7-9 and TRBJ2-2, with TRBD2 as a possible D gene (5 bases). V shed 2 bases and J shed 7 bases, with 20 bases lying between them. CDR3 length equals 17 residues. The germline V gene encodes CDR1 SEHNR and CDR2 FQNEAQ (reference sequence). Here the CDR3 DNA reads TGTGCCAGCAGCTTACCCTCTCGAGGGAAATTTGGCGGGGAGCTGTTTTTT. It encodes CASSLPSRGKFGGELFF.

The chain combines TRBV25-1 with TRBJ1-2, with 7 bases that match TRBD1. The V gene's germline CDR1 is MGHDK and CDR2 SYGVNS. The CDR3 spans 14 residues. Trimming at V came to 5 bases and at J to 7 bases, leaving 10 bases not matched to a gene. The CDR3 sequence is CASSRQGETFGYTF. The CDR3 nucleotides read TGTGCCAGCAGTCGACAGGGAGAGACCTTTGGCTACACCTTC.

The CDR3 loop reads CAWGTTPETQYF. DNA of the CDR3: TGTGCCTGGGGGACTACCCCAGAGACCCAGTACTTC. The chain carries TRBV30 and TRBJ2-5; 7 nucleotides match TRBD2. From germline, CDR1 is GTSNPN and CDR2 SVGIG (reference sequence). The ends lost 5 bases at V and 4 bases at J; junction bases unmatched: 4. This CDR3 is 12 amino acids long.

The CDR3 bases are TGTGCCAGCAGTGAAGCAGGGGGCGATCAAGAGACCCAGTACTTC. Translated: CASSEAGGDQETQYF. V usage is TRBV2 and J usage is TRBJ2-5; 7 nucleotides agree with TRBD1. The CDR3 covers 15 residues. Germline assignment: CDR1 SNHLY and CDR2 FYNNEI. V lost 0 bases, J lost 2 bases, and 3 bases stayed unmatched.

The chain joins TRBV28 to TRBJ1-4, with D possibly being TRBD1 (5 bases). The CDR3 has 16 amino acids. Germline V gene sequence: CDR1 MDHEN, CDR2 SYDVKM. V dropped 0 bases and J dropped 0 bases, with 8 bases sitting between them. The CDR3 region is CASSLWGGATNEKLFF. DNA for the CDR3: TGTGCCAGCAGTTTATGGGGGGGGGCAACTAATGAAAAACTGTTTTTT.

The J gene is TRBJ2-5, the V gene TRBV6-1; TRBD1 aligns across 11 bases. CDR1 MNHNS and CDR2 SASEGT come from the germline V gene. Trimming at V came to 3 bases and at J to 5 bases, leaving 5 bases not matched to a gene. The CDR3 sequence is 15 residues long. The CDR3 is CASSDGTGGWETQYF. Here the CDR3 DNA reads TGTGCCAGCAGTGACGGGACAGGGGGGTGGGAGACCCAGTACTTC.

In regard to this clone: A junction end diverges from the germline sequence, so it may reflect a read error. The J gene is TRBJ2-1, the V gene TRBV7-7, with TRBD2 identical over 8 bases. Germline V CDR1 and CDR2: SSHAT, FNYEAQ (reference sequence). This CDR3 is 15 amino acids long. This CDR3 is CASSPREREINEQFF. DNA for the CDR3: TGTGCTAGCAGCCCCCGGGAGCGGGAGATCAATGAGCAGTTCTTC.

The chain is built from TRBV30 and TRBJ2-7; D not certain. V shed 3 bases and J shed 5 bases, with 11 bases lying between them. The CDR3 has 12 amino acids. Germline CDR1 reads GTSNPN; CDR2 reads SVGIG (reference sequence). CDR3 loop: CAWSPLGHEQYF. CDR3 nucleotide sequence: TGTGCCTGGAGCCCCCTCGGTCACGAGCAGTACTTC. The full variable domain, its missing parts supplied by reference TRBV30 and TRBJ2-7, is SQTIHQWPATLVQPVGSPLSLECTVEGTSNPNLYWYRQAAGRGLQLLFYSVGIGQISSEVPQNLSASRPQDRQFILSSKKLLLSDSGFYLCAWSPLGHEQYFGPGTRLTVT.

This sequence joins TRBV5-1 and TRBJ1-1; D uncertain. Germline-derived CDR1 and CDR2 are SGHRS and YFSETQ. Trimming shortened V by 0 bases and J by 1 base, and 7 bases separated the two germline ends. The CDR3 spans 14 residues. The CDR3 DNA follows: TGCGCCAGCAGCTTGGGATCAGGGAACACTGAAGCTTTCTTT. This translates into CASSLGSGNTEAFF.

V usage is TRBV28 and J usage is TRBJ2-3; 10 bases are a match to TRBD2. Looked up from germline, CDR1 is MDHEN and CDR2 is SYDVKM. V was clipped by 2 bases and J by 4 bases; unmatched bases: 9. The CDR3 covers 17 residues. CDR3 residues: CASSLLASGRIPDTQYF. The CDR3 bases are TGTGCCAGCAGTTTACTGGCTAGCGGGAGAATCCCAGATACGCAGTATTTT.

V is TRBV7-8 and J is TRBJ2-2, with D maybe TRBD2 (5 bases). The CDR3 covers 15 residues. Germline V gene sequence: CDR1 SGHVS, CDR2 FQNEAQ. V lost 0 bases, J lost 3 bases, and 8 bases lay in between. Here the CDR3 DNA reads TGTGCCAGCAGCTTAGCGGGAGTGCACACCGGGGAGCTGTTTTTT. Protein: CASSLAGVHTGELFF.

This chain connects TRBV19 to TRBJ2-3; D is unclear. CDR1 is LNHDA and CDR2 is SQIVND in the germline V gene (reference sequence). The CDR3 has 14 amino acids. Trimming stripped 4 bases from V and 2 bases from J, with 10 bases between. The CDR3 DNA sequence: TGTGCCAGTAGTACTCCCCGGGTCACAGATACGCAGTATTTT. The encoded protein is CASSTPRVTDTQYF.